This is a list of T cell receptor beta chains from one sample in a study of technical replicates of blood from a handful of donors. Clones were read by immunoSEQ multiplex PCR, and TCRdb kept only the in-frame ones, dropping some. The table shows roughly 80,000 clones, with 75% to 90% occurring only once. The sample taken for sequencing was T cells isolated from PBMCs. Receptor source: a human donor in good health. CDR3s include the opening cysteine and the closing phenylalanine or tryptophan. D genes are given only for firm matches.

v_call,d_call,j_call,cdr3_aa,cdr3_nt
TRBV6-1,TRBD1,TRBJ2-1,CASSEYGQGHEQFF,TGTGCCAGCAGTGAATACGGACAGGGCCATGAGCAGTTCTTC
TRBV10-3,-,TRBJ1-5,CAISESGGNQPQHF,TGTGCCATCAGTGAGTCAGGGGGCAATCAGCCCCAGCATTTT
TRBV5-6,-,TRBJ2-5,CASSLGGVETQYF,TGTGCCAGCAGCTTGGGGGGAGTCGAGACCCAGTACTTC
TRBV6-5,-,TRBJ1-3,CASSYSSGVWNTIYF,TGTGCCAGCAGTTACTCGAGCGGGGTTTGGAACACCATATATTTT
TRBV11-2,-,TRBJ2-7,CASSLMSTPALEQYF,TGTGCCAGCAGCTTAATGTCTACGCCCGCCCTCGAGCAGTACTTC
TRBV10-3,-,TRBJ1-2,CAISVRGTGSPNYGYTF,TGTGCCATCAGTGTTAGGGGAACAGGGTCTCCTAACTATGGCTACACCTTC
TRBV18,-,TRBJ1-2,CASSPPGTMGYTF,TGTGCCAGCTCACCCCCAGGAACAATGGGCTACACCTTC
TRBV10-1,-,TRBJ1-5,CATNPNEALLRHF,TGCGCCACAAACCCTAATGAGGCCCTCTTGAGGCATTTT
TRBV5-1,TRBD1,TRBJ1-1,CASSPSPGQRAFF,TGCGCCAGCAGCCCGAGTCCGGGACAGAGGGCTTTCTTT
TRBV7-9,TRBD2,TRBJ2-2,CASSAPGTSNTGELFF,TGTGCCAGCAGCGCCCCCGGGACTAGTAATACCGGGGAGCTGTTTTTT
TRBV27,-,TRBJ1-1,CASSSNLQGTEAFF,TGTGCCAGCAGTTCCAACCTACAGGGAACTGAAGCTTTCTTT
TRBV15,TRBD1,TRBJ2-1,CATSRGQAYNEQFF,TGTGCCACCAGCAGGGGACAGGCCTACAATGAGCAGTTCTTC
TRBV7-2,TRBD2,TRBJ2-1,CASSLGRERGNEQFF,TGTGCCAGCAGCTTAGGTCGGGAGCGGGGGAATGAGCAGTTCTTC
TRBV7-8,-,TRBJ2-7,CASSSLSGGGNNEQYF,TGTGCCAGCAGCTCGCTAAGTGGGGGGGGCAACAACGAGCAGTACTTC
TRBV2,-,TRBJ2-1,CASSERLVNEQFF,TGTGCCAGCAGCGAGCGACTAGTCAATGAGCAGTTCTTC
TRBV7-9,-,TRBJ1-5,CASSFSSNQPQHF,TGTGCCAGCAGCTTCTCCAGCAATCAGCCCCAGCATTTT
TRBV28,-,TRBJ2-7,CASNPGHPTYEQYF,TGTGCCAGTAACCCGGGACATCCGACCTACGAGCAGTACTTC